The present TCR beta chain was sequenced within a study of blood T cell repertoires in COVID-19 (dated by TCRdb to the early 2020s). At the level of the whole study: Samples covering the acute and convalescent phases of COVID-19 were provided by collaborators in the United States, Italy and Spain. Subjects who had been exposed to COVID-19, were actively infected with it, or had recovered from it provided the deeply sampled blood TCRbeta repertoires that made up the dataset. The samples were drawn from two sources: the first 160 participants of the ongoing ImmuneRACE study, and fewer than 1,500 subjects contributed by 6 global collaborators. Nearly every sample came with metadata listing a de-identified subject ID, COVID-19 status, age in years and sex. Where available, HLA class I and class II types were obtained from metadata supplied by the sample provider rather than from assay-based typing. The prospective study material was composed of cDNA or gDNA derived from T cells, B-cell-depleted T cells, or PBMCs. The repertoires were made available in a free public database intended to serve as a resource for research on the immune response to SARS-CoV-2.

The study at large found these results: The amount of clinical and demographic metadata varied by source and participant and was provided uncurated.

A note on this clone: This receptor's antigen is unknown. Nothing much larger sits one base from this clone, and base qualities are not available.

V is reduced by 4 bases and J by 4 bases, leaving a spacing of 12 bases between them. From the cysteine through the phenylalanine, the CDR3 covers 13 amino acids. Solely the CDR3 DNA is kept, with 39 bases framed from the first base. CDR1 and CDR2 are read off the germline V gene (reference sequence) as SGHNT and YYREEE. Each collaborating institution followed its own protocols to collect whole blood in K2EDTA tubes. For TCRbeta analysis, collaborator samples were shipped as frozen whole blood, as isolated PBMCs, or as DNA extracted from either sample type. TCRbeta CDR3 regions were amplified from genomic DNA by means of the immunoSEQ Assay, a bias-controlled multiplex PCR. Turning to the authors' computational methods: The number of nucleated cells in each sample was estimated from the amplification of reference gene primers within the assay. To quantify the absolute abundance of each unique TCRbeta CDR3 rearrangement, sequence reads were collapsed and filtered. For each sample, productive Simpson clonality was calculated as the square root of Simpson's diversity index over productive rearrangements. The clones in this table, taken by TCRdb from immuneACCESS, are in-frame only. Not every clone is retained; where verified, under half of the shortfall comes from an unresolved V gene, and the cause of the rest is unknown. D and trimming come from the DNA, and the V and J calls and clone size come from that table. The sample profile shows over 130,000 clones; about 77% of them were found once. The ten largest clonotypes hold approximately 9.4% of the sample.

The sequence came from a woman in her 50s with active or convalescent COVID-19. This sequence uses TRBV5-4 and TRBJ2-7; perhaps TRBD1 is the D gene, with 5 bases matching. Specimen: peripheral blood. The CDR3 region: CASSGSQGYEQYF. The DNA reads TGTGCCAGCAGCGGATCCCAGGGTTACGAGCAGTACTTC.